The source of this TCR beta chain is a study of T cell changes during pregnancy in multiple sclerosis. A word on this clone: Other nucleotide sequences in the sample specify the same CDR3.

The germline V gene has CDR1 MNHNY and CDR2 SVGAGI (reference sequence). The CDR3 is made up of 15 amino acids. The V end was cut by 2 bases, the J end by 4 bases, with 11 bases between. Libraries were prepared by immunoSEQ multiplex PCR; TCRdb keeps only in-frame clonotypes and omits some of them. The table has 35,000 or so clones, 93% seen once. Sequenced here: CD4+ T cells from peripheral blood mononuclear cells, sampled in the first trimester of pregnancy. The chain carries TRBV6-6 and TRBJ2-2, with D possibly TRBD2 on 5 matching bases. The source of this sequence is a female donor with multiple sclerosis, enrolled in a pregnancy study. The CDR3 DNA sequence: TGTGCCAGCAGTTACGGTGAGGGTGGCACCGGGGAGCTGTTTTTT. It codes for CASSYGEGGTGELFF.